What follows is one TCR beta chain and its context. This CDR3 region has 15 residues. CDR1 and CDR2 (germline): MNHNS, SASEGT. Trimming left V 1 base short and J 7 bases short, with 16 bases between. This entry is derived from a study of blood T cell repertoires in COVID-19. Study summary: The United States, Italy and Spain were the sources of the acute and convalescent COVID-19 samples.

TCRdb's table, derived via immunoSEQ multiplex PCR, lists solely in-frame clones and lacks some. The sample consists of approximately 440,000 clones, about nine tenths of them appearing once. Clinical history as reported by participants underpinned cohort assignment. The TCR was taken from a woman aged 18-30 years who had recovered from COVID-19. This sequence joins TRBV6-1 and TRBJ1-2, with D uncertain. The material sequenced was PBMCs or T cells enriched from blood (not recorded which). The CDR3 here is CASSEVPSAGGGYTF. In DNA form, the CDR3 reads TGTGCCAGCAGTGAAGTGCCCAGCGCAGGAGGTGGCTACACCTTC.